This entry features one TCR beta chain sequence. The antigen is undetermined. This specimen belongs to a study of OX40 agonist ivuxolimab in advanced cancers. Study information: People who had prior anti-PD-1, anti-PD-L1 or anti-CTLA-4 therapy could take part, and under 45% had some. General study findings and limits: The CD4+ and CD8+ T cells in the blood had expanded clonally by week 6 at 0.1 to 3.0 mg/kg.

The CDR3 contains 14 residues. From germline, CDR1 is SEHNR and CDR2 FQNEAQ (reference sequence). After removal of 3 bases from V and 8 bases from J, the junction contained 6 bases not matched to a gene. TCRdb keeps only in-frame clones here, not all; method: immunoSEQ multiplex PCR. The data show about 99,000 clones, 90% to 95% seen once. The starting material was CD4+ or CD8+ T cells sorted from blood, obtained in a trial of the OX40 agonist ivuxolimab. The chain joins TRBV7-9 to TRBJ2-1; 8 bases agree with TRBD2. The clonotype comes from an adult with an advanced solid tumor such as melanoma, head and neck, liver or kidney cancer. The CDR3 region is CASSFDGRVDEQFF. The CDR3 DNA sequence: TGTGCCAGCAGCTTCGACGGGAGGGTCGATGAGCAGTTCTTC. Based on the CDR3 plus reference TRBV7-9 and TRBJ2-1, the full variable domain is DTGVSQNPRHKITKRGQNVTFRCDPISEHNRLYWYRQTLGQGPEFLTYFQNEAQLEKSRLLSDRFSAERPKGSFSTLEIQRTEQGDSAMYLCASSFDGRVDEQFFGPGTRLTVL.